Each of the 15 T cell receptor beta chains below was sequenced from the same sample in a study of cytomegalovirus exposure and HLA in healthy donors. Profiled with immunoSEQ multiplex PCR; TCRdb holds only in-frame clones, not every one. The table records approximately 82,000 clones, around 92% of them present only once. Sequenced: PBMCs. The receptors derive from a young man in good health and CMV-seronegative.

The chain links TRBV7-9 to TRBJ1-2, with TRBD1 matching over 7 bases. J lost 5 bases, V lost 5 bases, and 8 bases had no gene match. CDR1 is SEHNR, CDR2 FQNEAQ, per germline (reference sequence). CDR3 length: 14 amino acids. The CDR3 here is CASSPGTERYGYTF. CDR3 coding DNA: TGTGCCAGCAGCCCAGGGACAGAGCGGTATGGCTACACCTTC.

V is TRBV19 and J is TRBJ2-4, with 8 bases fitting TRBD1. With V trimmed by 2 bases and J by 2 bases, 8 bases remained unmatched. This CDR3 is 17 amino acids long. Germline V gives CDR1 LNHDA, CDR2 SQIVND (reference sequence). Here the CDR3 reads CASSITGQVQTKNIQYF. In nucleotides, the CDR3 is TGTGCCAGTAGTATAACGGGACAGGTCCAAACCAAAAACATTCAGTACTTC.

This clone showed up just once. The J gene is TRBJ1-1, the V gene TRBV11-2; a weak D match, TRBD1 (5 bases). The V end was cut by 0 bases, the J end by 2 bases, with 19 bases between. Germline CDR1 SGHAT, CDR2 FQNNGV. CDR3 size: 18 residues. As DNA, the CDR3 is TGTGCCAGCAGCTTAGAGGGAATCTTGAAGGGGCTTAACACTGAAGCTTTCTTT. This gives the protein CASSLEGILKGLNTEAFF.

V and J are TRBV7-9 and TRBJ2-3; possibly TRBD1 for D (6 bases). The CDR3 is 14 residues long. Germline CDR1 reads SEHNR; CDR2 reads FQNEAQ (reference sequence). Trimming stripped 4 bases from V and 3 bases from J, with 11 bases between. The CDR3 sequence is CASSWTQGTDTQYF. In nucleotides, the CDR3 is TGTGCCAGCAGCTGGACACAGGGAACAGATACGCAGTATTTT.

V gene TRBV27 combines with J gene TRBJ1-1; D is perhaps TRBD1 (5 bases). V was trimmed by 2 bases and J by 1 base, leaving 8 bases between them. CDR1 MNHEY and CDR2 SMNVEV come from the germline V gene (reference sequence). The CDR3 runs to 14 residues. The CDR3 protein is CASSLRQGNTEAFF. The CDR3 DNA sequence: TGTGCCAGCAGTTTAAGGCAGGGGAACACTGAAGCTTTCTTT.

This chain links TRBV4-1 with TRBJ1-1, with 8 nucleotides matching TRBD1. J gave up 5 bases and V 1 base, and 3 bases lay outside the gene matches. The CDR3 extends over 14 amino acids. In germline, CDR1 is MGHRA, CDR2 YSYEKL. CDR3: CASSQGTGWTEAFF. The CDR3 nucleotides are TGCGCCAGCAGCCAAGGGACAGGGTGGACTGAAGCTTTCTTT.

This chain uses TRBV7-2 with TRBJ1-1, with D tentatively TRBD1 (5 bases). From germline, CDR1 is SGHTA and CDR2 FQGNSA. The CDR3 is made up of 13 amino acids. The V and J ends lost 3 bases and 1 base respectively, with 6 bases between them. The CDR3 coding sequence is TGTGCCAGCAGCTTTACAGGGAACACTGAAGCTTTCTTT. It codes for CASSFTGNTEAFF.

The V and J genes are TRBV7-2 and TRBJ2-5; weak D call: TRBD2 (6 bases). V lost 5 bases and J lost 7, with 14 bases in between. Germline lookup yields CDR1 SGHTA and CDR2 FQGNSA. This CDR3 has 13 residues. The CDR3: CASSPRERGTQYF. In nucleotides, the CDR3 is TGTGCCAGCAGCCCTCGGGAGCGCGGGACCCAGTACTTC.

J is TRBJ1-5 and V is TRBV5-1; D unclear. The CDR3 loop spans 13 amino acids. Per the germline V gene, CDR1 is SGHRS and CDR2 is YFSETQ. Deletions cut 4 bases from V and 4 bases from J, with 9 bases between. CDR3 coding DNA: TGCGCCAGCAGCCTCGAAGCTAATCAGCCCCAGCATTTT. Translation: CASSLEANQPQHF.

The chain uses TRBV7-2 and TRBJ1-2, with 8 bases lining up with TRBD1. CDR1 and CDR2 (germline): SGHTA, FQGNSA. Losses at the gene ends were 5 bases for V and 4 bases for J; bases not matched to a gene: 9. The CDR3 spans 15 residues. The CDR3 sequence: CASSPDRGYAYGYTF. The CDR3 nucleotides read TGTGCCAGCAGCCCTGACAGGGGCTATGCCTATGGCTACACCTTC.

The chain couples TRBV18 to TRBJ1-1; maybe TRBD1 (6 bases). V gave up 6 bases and J gave up 6 bases, with 17 bases separating them. Germline V gene lookup returns CDR1 KGHSH and CDR2 LQKENI. The CDR3 spans 14 residues. CDR3 DNA: TGTGCCAGCTCCCGCAACCAAGAGGGGGCTGAAGCTTTCTTT. Protein product: CASSRNQEGAEAFF.

The V gene is TRBV6-1, the J gene TRBJ1-1; tentatively, D is TRBD1 (5 bases). The CDR3 extends over 14 amino acids. V lost 7 bases to trimming and J lost 4 bases, with 16 bases between them. Germline V gene data show CDR1 as MNHNS and CDR2 as SASEGT. As DNA, the CDR3 is TGTGCCAGCAAGATGACAGCTGTGGGCACTGAAGCTTTCTTT. It yields the protein CASKMTAVGTEAFF.

The gene calls are TRBV28 and TRBJ2-7; D may be TRBD1 (5 bases). V dropped 4 bases and J dropped 5 bases, with 18 bases sitting between them. Per germline, CDR1 MDHEN and CDR2 SYDVKM. CDR3 length: 15 amino acids. DNA of the CDR3: TGTGCCAGCAGTTCACGGTATAGGGGTGCCCACGAGCAGTACTTC. Protein sequence: CASSSRYRGAHEQYF.

The V gene is TRBV28, the J gene TRBJ1-3; 7 nucleotides agree with TRBD1. CDR3 size: 14 residues. Germline CDR1 reads MDHEN; CDR2 reads SYDVKM. The V segment lost 8 bases and the J segment 4 bases; nucleotides outside the gene matches: 8. The CDR3 DNA sequence: TGTGCCAGCGGGCAGGGGGTAATGGGAAACACCATATATTTT. Translating it yields CASGQGVMGNTIYF.

The genes are TRBV10-3 and TRBJ1-2; 10 bases align to TRBD1. CDR3 length: 16 residues. Germline loops: CDR1 ENHRY, CDR2 SYGVKD. The V gene end was trimmed by 2 bases and the J gene end by 7 bases; junction bases not matched to a gene: 10. As DNA, the CDR3 is TGTGCCATCAGTGAGACCACGACAGGGGGCGGAACTGGCTACACCTTC. Residues: CAISETTTGGGTGYTF.